This T cell receptor (beta chain) was recorded in a study of T cells in localized non-small cell lung cancer. Data came from immunoSEQ multiplex PCR; TCRdb stores just in-frame clones and leaves some out. The repertoire holds tens of thousands of clones, with 90% to 95% as singletons. As to this clone: Its antigen remains unknown.

Germline CDR1 and CDR2: MNHEY and SMNVEV (reference sequence). V was clipped by 5 bases and J by 1 base; unmatched bases: 6. The CDR3 has 16 residues. General observations from the study: Heterogeneity within the tumor remains possible, as just one region underwent sequencing. With higher T cell density in blood came longer overall survival. In adjacent lung, a median about 50 of the top 100 tumor clones were found. T cell clonality was highest in uninvolved adjacent lung, above tumor.

The starting material was peripheral blood, obtained before any cancer treatment. This chain connects TRBV27 to TRBJ2-4; 9 nucleotides align to TRBD1. This receptor was identified in a female donor at least 60 years old with stage I lung adenocarcinoma. The CDR3 region has the DNA TGTGCCAGCAGTCCTGGGACAGGGAAGGCCAAAAACATTCAGTACTTC. Protein: CASSPGTGKAKNIQYF.